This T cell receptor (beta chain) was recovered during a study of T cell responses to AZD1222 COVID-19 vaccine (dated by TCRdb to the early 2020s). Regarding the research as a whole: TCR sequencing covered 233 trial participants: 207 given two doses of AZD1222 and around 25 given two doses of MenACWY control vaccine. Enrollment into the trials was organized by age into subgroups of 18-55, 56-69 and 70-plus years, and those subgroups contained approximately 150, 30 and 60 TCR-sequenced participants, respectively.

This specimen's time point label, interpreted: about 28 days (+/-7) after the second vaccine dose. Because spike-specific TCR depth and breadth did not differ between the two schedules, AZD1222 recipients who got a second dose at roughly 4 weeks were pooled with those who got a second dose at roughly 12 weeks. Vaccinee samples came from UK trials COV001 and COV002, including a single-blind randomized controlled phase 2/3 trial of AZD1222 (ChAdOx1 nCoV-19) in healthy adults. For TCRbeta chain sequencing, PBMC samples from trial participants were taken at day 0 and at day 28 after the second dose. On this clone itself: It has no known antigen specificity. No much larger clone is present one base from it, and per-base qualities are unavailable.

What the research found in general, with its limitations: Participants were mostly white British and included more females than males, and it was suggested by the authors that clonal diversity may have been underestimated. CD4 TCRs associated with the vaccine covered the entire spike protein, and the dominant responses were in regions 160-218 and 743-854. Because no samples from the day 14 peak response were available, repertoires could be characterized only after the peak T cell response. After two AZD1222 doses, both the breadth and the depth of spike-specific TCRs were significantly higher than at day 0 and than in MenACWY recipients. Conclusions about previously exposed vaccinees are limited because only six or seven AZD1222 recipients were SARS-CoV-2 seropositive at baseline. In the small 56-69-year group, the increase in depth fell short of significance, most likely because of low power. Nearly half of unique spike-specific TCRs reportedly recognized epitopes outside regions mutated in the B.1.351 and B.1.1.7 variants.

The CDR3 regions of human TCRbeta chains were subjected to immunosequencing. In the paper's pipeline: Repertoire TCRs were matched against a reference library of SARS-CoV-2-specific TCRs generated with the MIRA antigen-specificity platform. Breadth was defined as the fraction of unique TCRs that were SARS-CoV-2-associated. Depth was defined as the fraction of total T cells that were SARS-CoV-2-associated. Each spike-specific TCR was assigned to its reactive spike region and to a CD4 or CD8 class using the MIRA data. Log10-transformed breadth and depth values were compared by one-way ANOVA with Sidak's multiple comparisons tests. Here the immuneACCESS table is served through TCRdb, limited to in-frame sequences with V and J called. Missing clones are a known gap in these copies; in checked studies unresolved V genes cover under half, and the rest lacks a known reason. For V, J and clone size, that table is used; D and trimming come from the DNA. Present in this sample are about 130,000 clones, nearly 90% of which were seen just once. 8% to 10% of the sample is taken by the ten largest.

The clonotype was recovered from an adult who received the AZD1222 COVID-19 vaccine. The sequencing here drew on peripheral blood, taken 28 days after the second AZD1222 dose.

CDR3 loop: CASSLTETQYF. The DNA sequence follows: TGTGCCAGCAGCTTGACAGAGACCCAGTACTTC. The rearranged segments are TRBV11-2 and TRBJ2-5; the D gene is unclear. Spanning cysteine to phenylalanine, the CDR3 consists of 11 amino acids. Only CDR3 DNA remains: 33 bases, in frame from the first base. A distance of 3 bases separates the germline ends of V and J, which lose 3 bases and 4 bases respectively. Taken from the germline V gene, the CDR1 and CDR2 loops are SGHAT and FQNNGV.